This TCR beta chain was identified in a study of spatial heterogeneity in lung cancer. Study-wide points: Ubiquitous and regional nonsynonymous mutation counts were tracked by ubiquitous and regional expanded TCR counts, respectively. Tumor mutation counts were tracked by expanded intratumoral alpha and beta TCR counts.

This sample's time point: sample taken at primary tumor resection. Trimming took 2 bases from V and 7 from J, leaving 9 bases between them. Germline CDR1 reads MDHEN; CDR2 reads SYDVKM. This CDR3 region has 14 residues. TCRdb analysed the 5' RACE reads with MiXCR anew, one entry per CDR3 protein. The sample shows roughly 4,400 distinct CDR3 sequences, 6.5% to 8.5% of them seen only once. This clonotype is deemed medium-sized (0.01 to 0.1%). The antigen is unknown. This clonotype was obtained from a female donor with early-stage non-small cell lung cancer. Sequencing used lung tumor tissue, obtained at surgery. The J gene is TRBJ1-6, the V gene TRBV28, with D unresolved. In DNA, the CDR3 is TGTGCCAGCAGTTTAGAAGGAATAAATTCACCCCTCCACTTT. Its translation: CASSLEGINSPLHF.